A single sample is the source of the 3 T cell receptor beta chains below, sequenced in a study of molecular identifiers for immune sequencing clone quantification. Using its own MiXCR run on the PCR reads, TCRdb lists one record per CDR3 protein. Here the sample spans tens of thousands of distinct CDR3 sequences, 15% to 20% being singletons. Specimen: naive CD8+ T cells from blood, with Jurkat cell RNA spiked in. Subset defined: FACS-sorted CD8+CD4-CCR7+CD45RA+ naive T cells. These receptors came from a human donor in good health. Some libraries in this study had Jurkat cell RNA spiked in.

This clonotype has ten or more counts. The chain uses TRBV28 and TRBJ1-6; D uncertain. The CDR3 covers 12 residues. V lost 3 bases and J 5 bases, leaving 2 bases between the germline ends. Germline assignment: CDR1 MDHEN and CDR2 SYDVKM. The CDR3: CASSFDNSPLHF. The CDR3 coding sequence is TGTGCCAGCAGTTTTGATAATTCACCCCTCCACTTT.

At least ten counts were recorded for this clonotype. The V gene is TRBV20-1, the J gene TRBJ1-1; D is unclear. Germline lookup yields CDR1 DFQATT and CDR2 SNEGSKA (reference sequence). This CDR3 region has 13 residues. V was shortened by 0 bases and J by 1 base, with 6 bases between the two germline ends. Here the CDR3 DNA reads TGCAGTGCTAGAGACGGCGAGAACACTGAAGCTTTCTTT. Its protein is CSARDGENTEAFF.

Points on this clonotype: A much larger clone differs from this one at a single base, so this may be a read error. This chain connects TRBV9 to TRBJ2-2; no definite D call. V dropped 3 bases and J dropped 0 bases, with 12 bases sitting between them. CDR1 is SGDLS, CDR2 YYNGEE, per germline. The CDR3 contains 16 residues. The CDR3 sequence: CASSAYVRANTGELFF. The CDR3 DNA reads TGTGCCAGCAGCGCCTACGTCAGAGCGAACACCGGGGAGCTGTTTTTT.